A single T cell receptor beta chain is shown here with its context. Its antigen is currently unknown. This sample is part of a study of T cell responses to AZD1222 COVID-19 vaccine. General study findings and limits: White British people made up most donors, females outnumbered males, and clonal diversity was possibly underestimated.

Assay: immunoSEQ multiplex PCR; the TCRdb copy retains only in-frame clones and omits some. The data show 100,000 or so clones, around nine tenths seen once. The CDR3 runs to 14 residues. CDR1 and CDR2 from the germline V gene are SGHRS and YFSETQ. V lost 0 bases and J lost 9, with 13 bases in between. V and J are TRBV5-1 and TRBJ2-1; D is perhaps TRBD1 (6 bases). Source: peripheral blood, taken on day 0 of AZD1222 vaccination. This receptor was identified in an adult in good health. This CDR3 is CASSLDARGGEQFF. The CDR3, as DNA: TGCGCCAGCAGCTTGGACGCCAGGGGTGGTGAGCAGTTCTTC.